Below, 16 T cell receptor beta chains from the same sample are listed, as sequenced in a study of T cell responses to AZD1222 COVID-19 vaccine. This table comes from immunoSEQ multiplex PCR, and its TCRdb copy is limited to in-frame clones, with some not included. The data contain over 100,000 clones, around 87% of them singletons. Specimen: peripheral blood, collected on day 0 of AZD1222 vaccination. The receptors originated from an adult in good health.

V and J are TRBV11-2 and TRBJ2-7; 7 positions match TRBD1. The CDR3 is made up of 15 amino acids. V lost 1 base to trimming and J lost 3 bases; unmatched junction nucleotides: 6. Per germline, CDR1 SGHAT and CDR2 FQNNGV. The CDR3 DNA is TGTGCCAGCAGCTTAGGTCAGACAGGGTACTACGAGCAGTACTTC. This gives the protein CASSLGQTGYYEQYF.

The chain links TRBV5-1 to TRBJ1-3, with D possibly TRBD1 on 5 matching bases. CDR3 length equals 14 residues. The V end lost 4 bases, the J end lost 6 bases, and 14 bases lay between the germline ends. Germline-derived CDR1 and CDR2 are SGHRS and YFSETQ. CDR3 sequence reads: CASSPGTGTNTIYF. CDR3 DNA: TGCGCCAGCAGCCCCGGGACGGGGACAAACACCATATATTTT.

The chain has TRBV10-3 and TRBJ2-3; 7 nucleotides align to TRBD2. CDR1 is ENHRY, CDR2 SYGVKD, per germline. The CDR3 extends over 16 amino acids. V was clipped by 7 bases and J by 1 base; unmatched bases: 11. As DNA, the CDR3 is TGTGCCATCACAAGCGGGGAGGTATTTGGCACAGATACGCAGTATTTT. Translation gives CAITSGEVFGTDTQYF.

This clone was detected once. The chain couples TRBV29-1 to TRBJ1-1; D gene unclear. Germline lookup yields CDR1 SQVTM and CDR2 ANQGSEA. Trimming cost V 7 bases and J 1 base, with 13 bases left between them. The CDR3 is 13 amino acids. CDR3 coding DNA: TGCAGCGCCAAAATAGGGTCGAACACTGAAGCTTTCTTT. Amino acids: CSAKIGSNTEAFF.

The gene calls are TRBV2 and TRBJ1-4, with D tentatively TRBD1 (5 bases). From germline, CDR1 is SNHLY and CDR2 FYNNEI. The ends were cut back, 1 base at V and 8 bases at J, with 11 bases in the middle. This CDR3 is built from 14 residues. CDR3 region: CASSEGRVQEKLFF. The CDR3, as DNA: TGTGCCAGCAGTGAAGGCAGGGTACAAGAAAAACTGTTTTTT.

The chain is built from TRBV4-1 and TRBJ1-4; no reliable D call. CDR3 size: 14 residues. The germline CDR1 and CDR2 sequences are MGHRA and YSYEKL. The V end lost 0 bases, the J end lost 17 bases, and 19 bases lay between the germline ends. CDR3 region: CASSQDGFGKYEFF. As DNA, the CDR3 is TGCGCCAGCAGCCAAGATGGATTCGGCAAATATGAATTTTTT.

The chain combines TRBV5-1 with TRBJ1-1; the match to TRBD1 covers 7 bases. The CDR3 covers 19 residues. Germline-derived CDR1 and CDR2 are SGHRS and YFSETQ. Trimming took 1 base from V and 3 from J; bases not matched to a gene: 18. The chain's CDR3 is CASSLNVGGDRDHHTEAFF. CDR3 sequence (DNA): TGCGCCAGCAGCTTGAATGTCGGAGGAGACAGGGACCATCACACTGAAGCTTTCTTT.

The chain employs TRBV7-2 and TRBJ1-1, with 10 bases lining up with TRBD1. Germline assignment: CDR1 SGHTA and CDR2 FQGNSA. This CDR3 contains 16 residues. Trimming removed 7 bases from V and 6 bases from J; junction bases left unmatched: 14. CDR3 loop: CASILVIGTGASEAFF. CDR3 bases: TGTGCCAGCATCCTAGTTATCGGGACAGGGGCCTCTGAAGCTTTCTTT.

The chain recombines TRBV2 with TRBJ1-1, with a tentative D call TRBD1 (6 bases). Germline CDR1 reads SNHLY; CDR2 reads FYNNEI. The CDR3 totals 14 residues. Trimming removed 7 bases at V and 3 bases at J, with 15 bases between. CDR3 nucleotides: TGTGCCAGCATGGGAACAGGGTTTGACACTGAAGCTTTCTTT. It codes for CASMGTGFDTEAFF.

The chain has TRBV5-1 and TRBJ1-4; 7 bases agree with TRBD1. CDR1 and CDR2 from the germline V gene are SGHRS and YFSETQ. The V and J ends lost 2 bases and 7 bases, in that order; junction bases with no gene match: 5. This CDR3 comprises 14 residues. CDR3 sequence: CASSFWTGGEKLFF. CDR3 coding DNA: TGCGCCAGCAGCTTTTGGACAGGTGGTGAAAAACTGTTTTTT.

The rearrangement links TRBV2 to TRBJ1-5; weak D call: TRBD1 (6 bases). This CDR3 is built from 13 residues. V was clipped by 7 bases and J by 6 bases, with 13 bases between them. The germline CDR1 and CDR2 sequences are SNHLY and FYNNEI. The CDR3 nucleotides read TGTGCCAGCACAGAAGGGGGAGGTCAGCCCCAGCATTTT. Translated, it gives CASTEGGGQPQHF. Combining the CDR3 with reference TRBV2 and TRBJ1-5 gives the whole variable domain EPEVTQTPSHQVTQMGQEVILRCVPISNHLYFYWYRQILGQKVEFLVSFYNNEISEKSEIFDDQFSVERPDGSNFTLKIRSTKLEDSAMYFCASTEGGGQPQHFGDGTRLSIL.

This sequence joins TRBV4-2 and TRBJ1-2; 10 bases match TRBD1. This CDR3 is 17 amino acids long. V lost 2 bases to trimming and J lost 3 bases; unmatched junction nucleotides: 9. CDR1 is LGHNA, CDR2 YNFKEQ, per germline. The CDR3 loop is CASSQRGQTGGDYGYTF. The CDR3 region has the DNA TGTGCCAGCAGCCAAAGGGGGCAGACAGGGGGCGACTATGGCTACACCTTC.

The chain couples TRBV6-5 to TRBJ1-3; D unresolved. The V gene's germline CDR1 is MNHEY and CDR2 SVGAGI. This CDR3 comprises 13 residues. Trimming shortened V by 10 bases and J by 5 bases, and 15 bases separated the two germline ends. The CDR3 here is CATRQYQRNTIYF. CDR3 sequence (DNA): TGTGCCACCCGGCAGTACCAACGAAACACCATATATTTT.

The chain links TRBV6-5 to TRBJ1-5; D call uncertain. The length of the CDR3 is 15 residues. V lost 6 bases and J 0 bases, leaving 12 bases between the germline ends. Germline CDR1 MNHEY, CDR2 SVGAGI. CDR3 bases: TGTGCCAGCAGCCTAGAGAGCCATAGCAATCAGCCCCAGCATTTT. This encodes CASSLESHSNQPQHF.

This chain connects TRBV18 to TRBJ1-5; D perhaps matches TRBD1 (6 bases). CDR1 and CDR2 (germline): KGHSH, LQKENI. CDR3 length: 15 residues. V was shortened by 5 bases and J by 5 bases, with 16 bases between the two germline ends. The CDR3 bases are TGTGCCAGCTCAAACCAACAGGGACGTGATCAGCCCCAGCATTTT. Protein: CASSNQQGRDQPQHF. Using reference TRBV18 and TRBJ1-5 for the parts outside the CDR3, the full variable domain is NAGVMQNPRHLVRRRGQEARLRCSPMKGHSHVYWYRQLPEEGLKFMVYLQKENIIDESGMPKERFSAEFPKEGPSILRIQQVVRGDSAAYFCASSNQQGRDQPQHFGDGTRLSIL.

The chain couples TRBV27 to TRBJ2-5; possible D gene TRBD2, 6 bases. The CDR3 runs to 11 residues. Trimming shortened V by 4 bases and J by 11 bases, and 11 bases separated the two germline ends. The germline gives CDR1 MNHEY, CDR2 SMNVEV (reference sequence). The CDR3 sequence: CASSYSGIQYF. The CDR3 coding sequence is TGTGCCAGCAGTTATAGCGGAATTCAGTACTTC.